What follows is one T cell receptor beta chain and its context. The data derive from a study of monozygotic twins with inflammatory bowel disease. After re-calling the 5' RACE reads, TCRdb lists one entry per CDR3 protein, DNA absent. This table lists more than 300,000 distinct CDR3 sequences. CDR3 length: 17 amino acids. CDR1 and CDR2 from the germline V gene are ENHRY and SYGVKD. Input material: blood. This sequence joins TRBV10-3 and TRBJ2-7; TCRdb calls TRBD2, which cannot be checked without DNA. The sequence derives from a human donor with ulcerative colitis or Crohn's disease, or a healthy co-twin of an affected twin (not recorded which). The CDR3 here is CAISEFTLAVSSYEQYF.